What follows are 19 T cell receptor beta chains derived from one specimen sequenced in a study of cytomegalovirus exposure and HLA in healthy donors. Researchers ran the PCR with 60 Vbeta and 13 Jbeta primers. Assay: immunoSEQ multiplex PCR; the TCRdb copy retains only in-frame clones and omits some. The data contain roughly 180,000 clones, 84% of them singletons. The sequenced sample consisted of PBMCs. All receptors derive from a young man in good health and CMV-seronegative.

The chain carries TRBV6-5 and TRBJ2-7; no reliable D call. Looked up from germline, CDR1 is MNHEY and CDR2 is SVGAGI. Trimming left V 2 bases short and J 5 bases short, with 10 bases between. The CDR3 is made up of 13 amino acids. The CDR3 nucleotides read TGTGCCAGCAGTTACCCAGGCTCGGACGAGCAGTACTTC. As protein: CASSYPGSDEQYF.

The J gene is TRBJ1-4, the V gene TRBV4-2; 7 bases are a match to TRBD1. The CDR3 loop spans 15 amino acids. Germline CDR1 reads LGHNA; CDR2 reads YNFKEQ. J was trimmed by 4 bases and V by 6 bases; bases with no gene match: 8. CDR3 DNA sequence: TGTGCCAGCAGGGTTGGGACAGACTATAATGAAAAACTGTTTTTT. This gives the protein CASRVGTDYNEKLFF.

The rearrangement joins TRBV2 to TRBJ1-5; the match to TRBD1 covers 8 bases. This CDR3 spans 15 amino acids. Germline lookup yields CDR1 SNHLY and CDR2 FYNNEI. V lost 7 bases to trimming and J lost 7 bases; unmatched junction nucleotides: 12. CDR3 in amino acids: CASMAGGAGGQPQHF. DNA of the CDR3: TGTGCCAGCATGGCAGGGGGCGCGGGGGGGCAGCCCCAGCATTTT.

The chain combines TRBV10-3 with TRBJ2-3; 7 nucleotides line up with TRBD1. V was pared by 7 bases and J by 0 bases, with 4 bases of the junction left unmatched. Germline CDR1 is ENHRY and CDR2 is SYGVKD. The CDR3 contains 14 residues. CDR3 sequence: CAITRQGSTDTQYF. The CDR3 DNA sequence: TGTGCCATCACCAGACAGGGAAGCACAGATACGCAGTATTTT.

The J gene is TRBJ2-7, the V gene TRBV19; D may be TRBD1 (6 bases). Germline V CDR1 and CDR2: LNHDA, SQIVND (reference sequence). This CDR3 comprises 14 residues. V shed 5 bases and J shed 9 bases, with 20 bases lying between them. CDR3 DNA sequence: TGTGCCAGTAGTCCCCAGACAGGCACTACGAGGCAGTACTTC. Translating it yields CASSPQTGTTRQYF.

The J gene is TRBJ1-5, the V gene TRBV5-1; D call uncertain. The CDR3 covers 15 residues. CDR1 is SGHRS, CDR2 YFSETQ, per germline. Trimming stripped 4 bases from V and 6 bases from J, with 17 bases between. The CDR3 nucleotides are TGCGCCAGCAGCCCAGCCCCGGGGTCGGGTCAGCCCCAGCATTTT. It is translated as CASSPAPGSGQPQHF. Combining the CDR3 with reference TRBV5-1 and TRBJ1-5 gives the whole variable domain KAGVTQTPRYLIKTRGQQVTLSCSPISGHRSVSWYQQTPGQGLQFLFEYFSETQRNKGNFPGRFSGRQFSNSRSEMNVSTLELGDSALYLCASSPAPGSGQPQHFGDGTRLSIL.

V is TRBV28 and J is TRBJ1-1; D unresolved. The V and J ends lost 7 bases and 0 bases respectively, with 9 bases between them. The CDR3 runs 13 residues. The germline gives CDR1 MDHEN, CDR2 SYDVKM. This chain's CDR3 is CASTGNMNTEAFF. The CDR3 DNA is TGTGCCAGCACGGGTAACATGAACACTGAAGCTTTCTTT.

This chain connects TRBV15 to TRBJ1-2, with TRBD1 as a possible D gene (5 bases). CDR1 is LNHNV and CDR2 is YYDKDF in the germline V gene (reference sequence). This CDR3 contains 15 residues. V dropped 0 bases and J dropped 4 bases, with 12 bases sitting between them. The CDR3: CATSRDLGQGYGYTF. CDR3 DNA: TGTGCCACCAGCAGAGATCTGGGGCAGGGCTATGGCTACACCTTC.

The rearrangement uses TRBV28 and TRBJ2-3, with 9 bases identical to TRBD1. The germline V gene encodes CDR1 MDHEN and CDR2 SYDVKM. V shed 6 bases and J 1 base; nucleotides not matched to a gene: 8. CDR3 length: 16 amino acids. CDR3 sequence (DNA): TGTGCCAGCAGCCTTCTGCGGACAGGGGGCACAGATACGCAGTATTTT. It yields the protein CASSLLRTGGTDTQYF.

This clone is a singleton in its sample. CDR3 DNA: TGTGCCAGCAGCTTGGTCGGTAGCGGGAGTATGAAGGACTACGAGCAGTACTTC. This sequence encodes CASSLVGSGSMKDYEQYF. The chain recombines TRBV5-4 with TRBJ2-7; 9 bases fit TRBD2. Germline lookup yields CDR1 SGHNT and CDR2 YYREEE (reference sequence). Trimming took 0 bases from V and 3 from J; bases not matched to a gene: 13. The CDR3 consists of 18 residues.

The chain is built from TRBV12-5 and TRBJ2-7; possibly TRBD1 for D (6 bases). The germline V gene encodes CDR1 LGHNT and CDR2 FRNRAP. The V gene lost 4 bases and the J gene lost 2 bases, with 21 bases spanning the gap. The CDR3 sequence is 17 residues long. As DNA, the CDR3 is TGTGCTAGTGGTTCTTGGTCACTGACAGGACAAACCTACGAGCAGTACTTC. Translating gives CASGSWSLTGQTYEQYF.

This clone appeared once. This chain joins TRBV27 and TRBJ1-2; 9 bases map to TRBD1. Germline-derived CDR1 and CDR2 are MNHEY and SMNVEV (reference sequence). V was pared by 6 bases and J by 2 bases, with 4 bases of the junction left unmatched. This CDR3 is built from 14 residues. The CDR3 reads CASSRQGGNYGYTF. The CDR3, as DNA: TGTGCCAGCAGCCGACAGGGGGGGAACTATGGCTACACCTTC.

The gene calls are TRBV7-6 and TRBJ2-7, with 9 bases aligning to TRBD1. Per germline, CDR1 SGHVS and CDR2 FNYEAQ. CDR3 length: 17 amino acids. The trim removed 2 bases at V and 3 bases at J, leaving 11 bases unmatched. The CDR3 nucleotides read TGTGCCAGCAGCTTACCGCCCCCGGGACAGGGATTCTACGAGCAGTACTTC. This gives the protein CASSLPPPGQGFYEQYF.

The CDR3 region has the DNA TGTGCCATCAGCGACATACAGGACGAGCAGTACTTC. This translates into CAISDIQDEQYF. The rearrangement joins TRBV10-3 to TRBJ2-7, with D perhaps matching TRBD1 (5 bases). Germline CDR1 ENHRY, CDR2 SYGVKD. V was pared by 6 bases and J by 5 bases, with 11 bases between. CDR3 length: 12 residues.

The genes are TRBV4-2 and TRBJ2-1; 12 bases map to TRBD2. The CDR3 is 18 residues long. The J segment lost 0 bases and the V segment lost 0 bases, leaving 3 bases of the junction unmatched. Germline V gene lookup returns CDR1 LGHNA and CDR2 YNFKEQ. The CDR3 nucleotides read TGTGCCAGCAGCCAAGAAACGACTAGCGGGAGCTCCTACAATGAGCAGTTCTTC. Protein sequence: CASSQETTSGSSYNEQFF.

The table lists this clone with a few counts. For the CDR3, the DNA is TGTGCCAGCAGTTTAAGCGTTTATTCGGGAGATCGAACAGATACGCAGTATTTT. Translated, it gives CASSLSVYSGDRTDTQYF. V gene TRBV27 combines with J gene TRBJ2-3; D is perhaps TRBD2 (6 bases). CDR1 and CDR2 (germline): MNHEY, SMNVEV (reference sequence). V dropped 2 bases and J dropped 3 bases, with 21 bases sitting between them. The CDR3 has 18 amino acids.

The genes are TRBV5-4 and TRBJ2-3, with 9 bases fitting TRBD2. CDR3 length: 17 amino acids. CDR1 is SGHNT, CDR2 YYREEE, per germline (reference sequence). V gave up 1 base and J gave up 5 bases; unmatched junction bases: 11. CDR3: CASSLKIGTSPIDTQYF. In nucleotides, the CDR3 is TGTGCCAGCAGCTTGAAAATAGGGACTAGCCCTATAGATACGCAGTATTTT.

The V call is TRBV9, the J call TRBJ2-3; possibly TRBD2 for D (5 bases). Trimming removed 0 bases at V and 3 bases at J, with 8 bases between. The germline CDR1 and CDR2 sequences are SGDLS and YYNGEE. The CDR3 is made up of 14 amino acids. CDR3 sequence reads: CASSVDPGTDTQYF. CDR3 in DNA: TGTGCCAGCAGCGTAGACCCGGGAACAGATACGCAGTATTTT.

The chain recombines TRBV14 with TRBJ2-7, with 7 bases matching TRBD1. The CDR3 loop spans 13 amino acids. The ends lost 10 bases at V and 2 bases at J; junction bases unmatched: 8. CDR1 and CDR2 (germline): SGHDN, FVKESK. In nucleotides, the CDR3 is TGTGCCAACCTGACAGGGCTAACCTACGAGCAGTACTTC. It codes for CANLTGLTYEQYF.